The present T cell receptor beta chain was sequenced within a study of human T cells and chemical hapten exposure. Across the study: Largely, small differences in pooled library volume made per-sample TCR yields vary.

Time point specified: patch test 1, 2 weeks after DPC sensitization. Treatment noted: therapeutic diphenylcyclopropenone sensitization with weekly scalp DPC. Total RNA was extracted from unfractionated whole blood. Germline V lookup: CDR1 SGHRS, CDR2 YFSETQ. CDR3 length equals 16 residues. V lost 4 bases, J lost 1 base, and 16 bases lay in between. In TCRdb, the RACE reads were re-called with MiXCR into one record per CDR3 protein. The profile shows 150,000 to 200,000 distinct CDR3 sequences, 20% to 25% of them singletons. The clonotype comes from a woman between 50 and 59 years old with alopecia areata. Some clones in this sample may be carry-over from other donors' samples. The specimen comprised whole blood, sampled in connection with sensitization to the hapten diphenylcyclopropenone (DPC). The chain employs TRBV5-1 and TRBJ2-3, with D perhaps given as TRBD1 or TRBD2 (5 bases each). The DNA of the CDR3 is TGCGCCAGCAGCGACGGAACCGGGGCACGCACAGATACGCAGTATTTT. It codes for CASSDGTGARTDTQYF.